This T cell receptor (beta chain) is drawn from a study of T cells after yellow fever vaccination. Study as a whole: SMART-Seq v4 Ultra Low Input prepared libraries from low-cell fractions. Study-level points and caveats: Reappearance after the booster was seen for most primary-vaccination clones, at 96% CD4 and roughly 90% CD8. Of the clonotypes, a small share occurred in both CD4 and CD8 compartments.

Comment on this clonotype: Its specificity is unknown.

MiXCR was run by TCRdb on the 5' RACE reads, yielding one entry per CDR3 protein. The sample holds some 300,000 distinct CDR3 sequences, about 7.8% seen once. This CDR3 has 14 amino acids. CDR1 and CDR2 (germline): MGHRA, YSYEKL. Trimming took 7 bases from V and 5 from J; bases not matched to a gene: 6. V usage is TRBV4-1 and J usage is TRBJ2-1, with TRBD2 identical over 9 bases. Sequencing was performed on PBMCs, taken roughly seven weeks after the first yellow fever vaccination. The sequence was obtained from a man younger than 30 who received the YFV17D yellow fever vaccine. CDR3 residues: CASNLLAGDNEQFF. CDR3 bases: TGCGCCAGCAACTTACTAGCGGGCGACAATGAGCAGTTCTTC.